A single sample is the source of the 2 T cell receptor beta chains below, sequenced in a study of T cell changes during pregnancy in multiple sclerosis. Sequencing was performed with immunoSEQ multiplex PCR; in TCRdb, only in-frame clones are kept and a portion is missing. This sample yields tens of thousands of clones, of which more than 75% are seen a single time; under 0.75% belongs to the top ten. Sequences were derived from CD4+ T cells from peripheral blood mononuclear cells, sampled in the second trimester of pregnancy. The receptors stem from a female donor in good health, enrolled as a control in a pregnancy study.

The J gene is TRBJ2-1, the V gene TRBV7-2, with TRBD1 matching 7 bases. V shed 5 bases, J shed 12 bases, and the junction held 7 bases outside the gene matches. CDR1 and CDR2 from the germline V gene are SGHTA and FQGNSA. The CDR3 consists of 12 residues. As DNA, the CDR3 is TGTGCCAGCAGCCCCAAGGACAGGACGCAGTTCTTC. This gives the protein CASSPKDRTQFF.

The chain joins TRBV2 to TRBJ2-1; TRBD1 aligns across 7 bases. CDR3 length: 15 residues. The trim removed 6 bases at V and 4 bases at J, leaving 9 bases unmatched. Germline CDR1 reads SNHLY; CDR2 reads FYNNEI. CDR3 nucleotides: TGTGCCAGCAGGAAAGGGACAGAAGCTTACAATGAGCAGTTCTTC. Translated, it gives CASRKGTEAYNEQFF.